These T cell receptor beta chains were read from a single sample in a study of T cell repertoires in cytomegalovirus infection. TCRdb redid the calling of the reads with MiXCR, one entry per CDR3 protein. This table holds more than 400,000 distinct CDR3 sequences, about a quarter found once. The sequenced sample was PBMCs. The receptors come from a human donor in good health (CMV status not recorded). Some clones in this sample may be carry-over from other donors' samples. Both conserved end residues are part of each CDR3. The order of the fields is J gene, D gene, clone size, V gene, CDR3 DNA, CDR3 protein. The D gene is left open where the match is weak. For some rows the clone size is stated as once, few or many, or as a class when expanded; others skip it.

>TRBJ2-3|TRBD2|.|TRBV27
TGTGCCAGCTCCATTAGACTAGCGGGAGTGGGGTCCGGCACAGATACGCAGTATTTT
CASSIRLAGVGSGTDTQYF
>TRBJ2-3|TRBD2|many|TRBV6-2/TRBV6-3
TGTGCCAGCACGGCTAGCGGGATAATATATACGCAGTATTTT
CASTASGIIYTQYF
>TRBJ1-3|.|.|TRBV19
TGTGCCAGTAGTATCGGATCTGGAAACACCATATATTTT
CASSIGSGNTIYF
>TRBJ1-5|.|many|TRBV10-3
TGTGCCATCAGTGAAGGGTTTTCGGATCAGCCCCAGCATTTT
CAISEGFSDQPQHF
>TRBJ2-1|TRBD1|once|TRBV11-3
TGTGCCGCCTCCGGGACAGGGTCTTTGGAGCAGTTCTTC
CAASGTGSLEQFF
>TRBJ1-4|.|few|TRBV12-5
TGTGCTAGTGGTATCGCTTCTAGTGAAAAACTGTTTTTT
CASGIASSEKLFF
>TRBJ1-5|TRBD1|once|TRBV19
TGTGCCAGTAGACAGACAGGGGCTAGCAATCAGCCCCAGCATTTT
CASRQTGASNQPQHF
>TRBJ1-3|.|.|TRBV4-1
TGCGCCAGCAGCCTTTTGACCCTCTCTGGAAACACCATATATTTT
CASSLLTLSGNTIYF
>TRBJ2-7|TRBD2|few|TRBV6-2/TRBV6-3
TGTGCCAGCAGTTACTCACTAGCGGGGGAAGAGCAGTACTTC
CASSYSLAGEEQYF
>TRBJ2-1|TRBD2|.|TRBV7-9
TGTGCCAGCAGCTTCCGGACTAGCGGGGGGTACAATGAGCAGTTCTTC
CASSFRTSGGYNEQFF
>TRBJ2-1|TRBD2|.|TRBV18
TGTGCCAGCTCGCTAGCGGCTAACTCCTACAATGAGCAGTTCTTC
CASSLAANSYNEQFF
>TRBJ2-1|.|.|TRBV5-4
TGTGCCAGCAGCCACCCGGGGGTAAAGTACAATGAGCAGTTCTTC
CASSHPGVKYNEQFF
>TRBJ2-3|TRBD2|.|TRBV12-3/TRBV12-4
TGTGCCAGCACACCTAGCGGGAGCCCAGATACGCAGTATTTT
CASTPSGSPDTQYF
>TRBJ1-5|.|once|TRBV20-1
TGCAGTGCTAGGGGGGAACTTAGCCGGGACAAAACAAATCAGCCCCAGCATTTT
CSARGELSRDKTNQPQHF
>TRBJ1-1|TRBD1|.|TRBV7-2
TGTGCCAGCAGCTTAAAGACAGGGGGCAGAGCTTTCTTT
CASSLKTGGRAFF
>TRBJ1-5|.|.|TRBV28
TGTGCCAGCAGTGAAAATAGCAATCAGCCCCAGCATTTT
CASSENSNQPQHF
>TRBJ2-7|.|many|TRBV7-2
TGTGCCAGCAGCCGAACTGTCGGGGGAAACGAGCAGTACTTC
CASSRTVGGNEQYF
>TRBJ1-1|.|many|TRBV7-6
TGTGCCAGCAGCTTGACAGGAGACACTGAAGCTTTCTTT
CASSLTGDTEAFF
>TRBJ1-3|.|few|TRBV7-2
TGTGCCAGCAGCTTATACAGCACATCTCCTGGAAACACCATATATTTT
CASSLYSTSPGNTIYF
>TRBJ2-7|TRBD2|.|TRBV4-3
TGCGCCAGCAGCCAGGAATTGACTAGCGGGATATACGAGCAGTACTTC
CASSQELTSGIYEQYF
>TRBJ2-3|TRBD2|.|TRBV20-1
TGCAGTGCTCCCACACTAGCGGCAAGCACAGATACGCAGTATTTT
CSAPTLAASTDTQYF
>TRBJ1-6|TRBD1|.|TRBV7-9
TGTGCCAGCAGCCAAGAGGGACAGCTTTTTTCACCCCTCCACTTT
CASSQEGQLFSPLHF
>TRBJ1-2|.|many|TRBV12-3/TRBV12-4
TGTGCCAGCACTATTGGGACGTCTATCTATGGCTACACCTTC
CASTIGTSIYGYTF
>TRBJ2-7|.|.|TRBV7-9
TGTGCCAGCAGCCAAGGTGGAGCTTACGAGCAGTACTTC
CASSQGGAYEQYF
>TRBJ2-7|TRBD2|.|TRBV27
TGTGCCAGCAGTTTCACTAGCGGGAGGTACGAGCAGTACTTC
CASSFTSGRYEQYF
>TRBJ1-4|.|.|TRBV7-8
TGTGCCAGCAGCTTTTTTGGTCTGGATAATGAAAAACTGTTTTTT
CASSFFGLDNEKLFF
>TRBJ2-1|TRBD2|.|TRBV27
TGTGCCAGCAGTTTAAGACTAGCGGGAGTTGCGTTTGATGAGCAGTTCTTC
CASSLRLAGVAFDEQFF
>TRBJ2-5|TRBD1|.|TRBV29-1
TGCAGCGCGGACAGGCCCAACCAAGAGACCCAGCACTTC
CSADRPNQETQHF
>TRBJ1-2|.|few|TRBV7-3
TGTGCCAGCAGACCTAAATGGGACTATGGCTACACCTTC
CASRPKWDYGYTF
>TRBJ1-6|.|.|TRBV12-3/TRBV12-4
TGTGCTATTAGGGATACGTATTCACCCCTCCACTTT
CAIRDTYSPLHF
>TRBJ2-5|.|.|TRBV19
TGTGCCAGTAGTCTTTCATACCTCAGGGGTGAGACCCAGTACTTC
CASSLSYLRGETQYF
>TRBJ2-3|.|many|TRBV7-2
TGTGCCAGCAGCTTAGCGCTGGGGGCGGGAACAGATACGCAGTATTTT
CASSLALGAGTDTQYF
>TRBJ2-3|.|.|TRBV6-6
TGTGCCAGCAGTTACGGACAGCCAGCGGGCACAGATACGCAGTATTTT
CASSYGQPAGTDTQYF
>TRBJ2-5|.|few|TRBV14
TGTGCCAGCAGCCAAGTCAAAGAGACCCAGTACTTC
CASSQVKETQYF
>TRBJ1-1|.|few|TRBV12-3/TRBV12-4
TGTGCCAGCAGTCCGTGGGGGGGTAACACTGAAGCTTTCTTT
CASSPWGGNTEAFF
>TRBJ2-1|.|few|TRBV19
TGTGCCAGTAGTATCGGGACTGGGGAGCAGTTCTTC
CASSIGTGEQFF
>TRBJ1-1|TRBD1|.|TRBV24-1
TGTGCCACCAGTGTCGGGACAGGGGGCACTGAAGCTTTCTTT
CATSVGTGGTEAFF
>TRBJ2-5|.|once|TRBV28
TGTGCCAGCAGTTTGGCCACAACCCGAGAGACCCAGTACTTC
CASSLATTRETQYF
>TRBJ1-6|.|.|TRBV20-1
TGCAGTGCTAGGGTGGACAGTCGGAGCTCCTATAATTCACCCCTCCACTTT
CSARVDSRSSYNSPLHF
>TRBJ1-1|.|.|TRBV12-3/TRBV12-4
TGTGCCAGCATGAACCAACTGAACACTGAAGCTTTCTTT
CASMNQLNTEAFF
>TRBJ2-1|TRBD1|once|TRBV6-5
TGTGCCAGCAGTTACGAGACAGGGGGCAATGAGCAGTTCTTC
CASSYETGGNEQFF
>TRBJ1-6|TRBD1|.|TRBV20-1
TGCAGTGCTCCTCACGATGGGACAGCGACAAGCTCCTATAATTCACCCCTCCACTTT
CSAPHDGTATSSYNSPLHF
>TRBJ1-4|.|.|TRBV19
TGTGCCAGTAGTAGGAGACAGCGAGACCGAGGTGGGGAGTTTTTT
CASSRRQRDRGGEFF
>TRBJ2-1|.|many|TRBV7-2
TGTGCCAGCGCGAGGCGGATCTTC
CASARRIF
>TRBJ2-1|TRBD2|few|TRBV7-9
TGTGCCAGCAGCCCCGGGACTAGCGGGAGGAGCTCCTACAATGAGCAGTTCTTC
CASSPGTSGRSSYNEQFF
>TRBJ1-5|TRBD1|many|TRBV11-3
TGTGCCAGCAGCTTAGATACAATGGGGACAGGGGCAAATCAGCCCCAGCATTTT
CASSLDTMGTGANQPQHF
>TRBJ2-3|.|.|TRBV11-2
TGTGCCAGCCTTACGGTGGTTCGCGGAGGTACGCAGTATTTT
CASLTVVRGGTQYF
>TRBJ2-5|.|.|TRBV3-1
TGTGCCAGCAGCCAAGATCTTAGCAGTGAGACCCAGTACTTC
CASSQDLSSETQYF
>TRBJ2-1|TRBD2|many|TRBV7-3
TGTGCCAGCAGCCTCACGGGACTAGAAGTTAGTGAGCAGTTCTTC
CASSLTGLEVSEQFF
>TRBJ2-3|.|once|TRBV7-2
TGTGCCAGCAGAGGAGGGTATTCCACAGATACGCAGTATTTT
CASRGGYSTDTQYF
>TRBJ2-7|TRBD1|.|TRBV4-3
TGCGCCAGCAGACAGGGACAGGGGCCCATCTACGAGCAGTACTTC
CASRQGQGPIYEQYF
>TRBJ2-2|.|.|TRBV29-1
TGCAGCGCTTTTCGCTCGGCCGGGGAGCTGTTTTTT
CSAFRSAGELFF
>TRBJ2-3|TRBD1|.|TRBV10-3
TGTGCCATCAGTCGGGACAGCCTTAGCACAGATACGCAGTATTTT
CAISRDSLSTDTQYF
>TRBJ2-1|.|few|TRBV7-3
TGTGCCAGCAGTACGACCAGACTGTCCCCCAATGAGCAGTTCTTC
CASSTTRLSPNEQFF
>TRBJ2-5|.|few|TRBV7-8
TGTGCCAGCAGCTTAGGGCAGGTCCGTACCGCACAAGAGACCCAGTACTTC
CASSLGQVRTAQETQYF